This T cell receptor beta chain came from a study of blood T cells in healthy people across ages. Study-level points and caveats: It was held that diversity estimates obtained from one million T cells represented underestimates. When set beside aged donors, long-lived donors presented more naive CD4+ cells and higher diversity.

This clonotype has only a few counts. The antigen is not known. The germline V and J ends were trimmed by 5 bases and 2 bases, with 16 bases remaining between them. CDR3 length: 15 amino acids. Germline V gene sequence: CDR1 MNHEY, CDR2 SMNVEV (reference sequence). Primed by a sample-barcoded 5' primer and a J-beta primer mix, a second PCR proceeded for 7 to 11 cycles. TCRdb ran MiXCR on the 5' RACE reads and lists one entry per CDR3 protein. In the table there are hundreds of thousands of distinct CDR3 sequences, 58% of which are singletons. Peripheral blood samples of roughly 10 milliliters were drawn from each donor.

The chain uses TRBV27 and TRBJ2-7; D perhaps matches TRBD1 (6 bases). The material sequenced was blood. This clonotype was sampled from a man younger than 40 in good health. For the CDR3, the DNA is TGTGCCAGCAGTCCGCACCCGACAGGTCCCTACGAGCAGTACTTC. Residues: CASSPHPTGPYEQYF.